Below, 6 T cell receptor beta chains from the same sample are listed, as sequenced in a study of cytomegalovirus exposure and HLA in healthy donors. A multiplex PCR was run with 60 Vbeta primers and 13 Jbeta primers. Libraries were prepared by immunoSEQ multiplex PCR; TCRdb keeps only in-frame clonotypes and omits some of them. The data show approximately 190,000 clones, roughly 80% seen once. The specimen sequenced was PBMCs. These receptors originate from a woman in her 30s in good health and CMV-seropositive.

This chain joins TRBV5-1 and TRBJ2-7, with 13 bases identical to TRBD2. The germline CDR1 and CDR2 sequences are SGHRS and YFSETQ. The CDR3 extends over 15 amino acids. Trimming cost V 4 bases and J 4 bases; bases outside gene matches: 5. This CDR3 reads CASSRTSGRAYEQYF. The CDR3 region has the DNA TGCGCCAGCAGCCGTACTAGCGGGAGGGCTTACGAGCAGTACTTC.

The V gene is TRBV5-4, the J gene TRBJ2-7; 8 bases fit TRBD1. The CDR3 loop spans 16 amino acids. In germline, CDR1 is SGHNT, CDR2 YYREEE (reference sequence). V shed 0 bases and J 3 bases; nucleotides not matched to a gene: 8. CDR3 residues: CASSLGRGQGDYEQYF. The CDR3 DNA is TGTGCCAGCAGCTTGGGGCGCGGACAGGGAGACTACGAGCAGTACTTC. Looking up the rest from reference TRBV5-4 and TRBJ2-7 gives the full variable domain: ETGVTQSPTHLIKTRGQQVTLRCSSQSGHNTVSWYQQALGQGPQFIFQYYREEENGRGNFPPRFSGLQFPNYSSELNVNALELDDSALYLCASSLGRGQGDYEQYFGPGTRLTVT.

The rearrangement uses TRBV6-1 and TRBJ1-4, with a tentative D call TRBD1 (6 bases). V shed 1 base and J shed 0 bases, with 12 bases lying between them. The CDR3 contains 17 residues. Per the germline V gene, CDR1 is MNHNS and CDR2 is SASEGT. For the CDR3, the DNA is TGTGCCAGCAGTGAAGACACAGGGCTGCCAACTAATGAAAAACTGTTTTTT. It specifies CASSEDTGLPTNEKLFF.

The V and J genes are TRBV14 and TRBJ2-3, with D uncertain. V shed 0 bases and J shed 0 bases, with 22 bases lying between them. Germline-derived CDR1 and CDR2 are SGHDN and FVKESK. The CDR3 runs 20 residues. The CDR3 nucleotides read TGTGCCAGCAGCCAAGATGCGACGAGTTCAGGATGGGCTAGCACAGATACGCAGTATTTT. The encoded protein is CASSQDATSSGWASTDTQYF.

The V call is TRBV4-3, the J call TRBJ2-1, with D uncertain. Trimming pared 0 bases from V and 3 bases from J, leaving 9 bases between. Germline values: CDR1 LGHNA, CDR2 YSLEER. The length of the CDR3 is 15 residues. CDR3 bases: TGCGCCAGCAGCCAAGATCTGGGCCTCTACAATGAGCAGTTCTTC. As protein: CASSQDLGLYNEQFF.

The chain combines TRBV4-2 with TRBJ1-6; D possibly corresponds to TRBD1 (5 bases). Per the germline V gene, CDR1 is LGHNA and CDR2 is YNFKEQ. V dropped 5 bases and J dropped 2 bases, with 19 bases sitting between them. The CDR3 contains 18 residues. CDR3 loop: CASSSERDGAPYNSPLHF. In DNA form, the CDR3 reads TGTGCCAGCAGCTCCGAGCGGGACGGGGCACCCTATAATTCACCCCTCCACTTT.